This T cell receptor beta chain appears in the sequencing data of a study of CD8 T cells in Susac syndrome. Comments on this clonotype: At one boundary the junction diverges from the germline segment, which might be a read error.

An amount of RNA that ranged from roughly 0.5 to 1 ug was reverse transcribed with random hexamers. TCRdb redid the calling of the immunoSEQ multiplex PCR reads with MiXCR, one entry per CDR3 protein. Here the sample spans roughly 200,000 distinct CDR3 sequences, more than 90% being singletons. The source material was CD4+ T cells from PBMCs. The receptor comes from a human donor with multiple sclerosis.

CDR3 sequence: CANSERSDYGYTF. CDR3 coding DNA: TGTGCCAACAGTGAACGGTCCGACTATGGCTACACCTTC. J is TRBJ1-2 and V is TRBV6-1; D is undetermined. The CDR3 runs to 13 residues. Germline V lookup: CDR1 MNHNS, CDR2 SASEGT.